The rows below give T cell receptor beta chains drawn from one sample of a study of human T cells and chemical hapten exposure. TCRdb used MiXCR to reprocess the 5' RACE reads, holding one entry per CDR3 protein. Altogether roughly 81,000 distinct CDR3 sequences are present, more than 7% being singletons, with the ten largest covering about 2.1%. These receptors all stem from a male donor in good health. Each CDR3 is given with its conserved first and last residue. Each record gives: V gene, J gene, D gene, clone size, CDR3 protein, CDR3 DNA. The D gene is left open where the match is weak. The size of a clone is reported for some rows only, either as once, few or many, or as a class for expanded clones.

TRBV6-6,TRBJ1-1,TRBD1,many,CASSYNTGGNTEAFF,TGTGCCAGCAGTTATAATACAGGGGGCAACACTGAAGCTTTCTTT
TRBV3-1,TRBJ2-1,NA,many,CASSQDELPLGEQFF,TGTGCCAGCAGCCAAGATGAACTCCCCTTAGGGGAGCAGTTCTTC
TRBV5-1,TRBJ1-2,NA,few,CASSLPPFTNGYTF,TGCGCCAGCAGCTTGCCCCCTTTTACGAATGGCTACACCTTC
TRBV20-1,TRBJ2-7,NA,many,CSASAPSSYEQYF,TGCAGTGCTAGCGCTCCTAGCAGCTACGAGCAGTACTTC
TRBV5-1,TRBJ2-4,TRBD1,NA,CASSWDSPAKNIQYF,TGCGCCAGCAGTTGGGACAGCCCAGCCAAAAACATTCAGTACTTC
TRBV6-6,TRBJ1-5,NA,few,CASSTPGAEPQHF,TGTGCCAGCAGTACTCCAGGGGCTGAGCCCCAGCATTTT
TRBV4-1,TRBJ2-1,TRBD2,many,CASSQLTSGSDEQFF,TGCGCCAGCAGCCAATTGACTAGCGGGAGCGATGAGCAGTTCTTC
TRBV7-9,TRBJ2-2,NA,NA,CAGVNPDGDRDLAGELFF,TGTGCCGGGGTGAACCCCGATGGCGATAGAGATCTCGCCGGGGAGCTGTTTTTT
TRBV12-3/TRBV12-4,TRBJ1-4,NA,NA,CASSLSGIEKLFF,TGTGCCAGCAGTTTATCGGGGATTGAAAAACTGTTTTTT
TRBV20-1,TRBJ2-5,TRBD2,many,CSAFSGTSKETQYF,TGCAGTGCTTTTAGCGGGACCTCCAAAGAGACCCAGTACTTC
TRBV4-2,TRBJ2-3,TRBD2,medium-sized,CASSQEAGGPDTQYF,TGTGCCAGCAGCCAAGAAGCGGGGGGGCCAGATACGCAGTATTTT
TRBV3-1,TRBJ2-1,NA,many,CASSQDPSHEQFF,TGTGCCAGCAGCCAAGATCCTTCCCATGAGCAGTTCTTC
TRBV6-4,TRBJ2-1,NA,few,CASGPSKDEQFF,TGTGCCAGTGGACCCTCTAAGGATGAGCAGTTCTTC
TRBV7-9,TRBJ1-5,NA,many,CASSLAPSGVGQPQHF,TGTGCCAGCAGCTTAGCCCCCTCTGGGGTCGGGCAGCCCCAGCATTTT
TRBV2,TRBJ2-3,NA,few,CASSEARGASTDTQYF,TGTGCCAGCAGTGAAGCTAGGGGAGCGAGCACAGATACGCAGTATTTT